This T cell receptor (beta chain) was sequenced for a study of blood T cell repertoires in COVID-19. Trimming cost V 8 bases and J 2 bases; bases outside gene matches: 3. The CDR3 length is 13 residues. Germline V gene sequence: CDR1 ENHRY, CDR2 SYGVKD. The repertoire was sequenced with immunoSEQ multiplex PCR; TCRdb's copy has only in-frame clones and lacks some. In the table there are roughly 260,000 clones, around 89% of which are singletons. The chain couples TRBV10-3 to TRBJ2-5; 9 nucleotides agree with TRBD1. This sequence originates from a man aged 55 to 70 who had recovered from COVID-19. Material: peripheral blood. The CDR3 DNA sequence: TGTGCCATCTCGGGACAGGGTCAAGAGACCCAGTACTTC. Protein sequence: CAISGQGQETQYF.